These T cell receptor beta chains were read from a single sample in a study of graft-versus-host responses after intestinal transplantation. The data were produced by immunoSEQ multiplex PCR, yet TCRdb's version contains in-frame clones alone and is incomplete. The sample comprises roughly 15,000 clones, 77% of which are singletons, and about 3.9% rests with the top ten. The sample consisted of ileum tissue, taken roughly 26 days after intestinal transplant. These receptors all stem from a human patient who received an intestinal transplant, so some T cells may come from the graft donor. The CDR3 runs from the conserved cysteine through the conserved F or W. D genes are given only for firm matches. Clone size is not always given. Where it is, it says once, few, many or a class for expanded clones.

v_gene	d_gene	abundance	j_gene	CDR3aa	CDR3nt
TRBV29-1	TRBD2	-	TRBJ2-3	CSVEPSGGYGDTQYF	TGCAGCGTTGAACCTAGCGGGGGCTACGGGGATACGCAGTATTTT
TRBV4-2	-	once	TRBJ1-4	CASSPQAGDNEKLFF	TGTGCCAGCAGCCCCCAAGCGGGGGACAATGAAAAACTGTTTTTT
TRBV7-2	-	-	TRBJ2-2	CASSPQQTGELFF	TGTGCCAGCAGCCCTCAACAAACCGGGGAGCTGTTTTTT
TRBV6-6	-	few	TRBJ1-5	CASSDHRASLPQPQHF	TGTGCCAGCAGCGACCACAGGGCGAGTCTCCCACAGCCCCAGCATTTT
TRBV2	-	-	TRBJ1-1	CASMRGTMNTEAFF	TGTGCCAGCATGAGGGGGACGATGAACACTGAAGCTTTCTTT
TRBV19	-	-	TRBJ1-6	CASSISRQNSPLHF	TGTGCCAGTAGTATATCCAGGCAGAATTCACCCCTCCACTTT
TRBV4-2	TRBD1	-	TRBJ2-7	CASSPGQGNYEQYF	TGTGCCAGCAGCCCGGGACAGGGGAACTACGAGCAGTACTTC
TRBV6-6	TRBD2	few	TRBJ2-1	CASSRLAGDHEQFF	TGTGCCAGCAGTCGACTAGCGGGGGACCATGAGCAGTTCTTC
TRBV6-5	TRBD1	-	TRBJ1-2	CASSPEDRANYGYTF	TGTGCCAGCAGTCCAGAAGACAGGGCGAACTATGGCTACACCTTC
TRBV2	TRBD1	-	TRBJ1-1	CASSTEWTGNTEAFF	TGTGCCAGCAGTACCGAATGGACAGGGAACACTGAAGCTTTCTTT
TRBV15	TRBD1	-	TRBJ1-1	CATSHLRQGEPEAFF	TGTGCCACCAGCCACTTGAGACAGGGCGAGCCTGAAGCTTTCTTT
TRBV4-1	TRBD2	-	TRBJ2-3	CASSQDPASGRTDTQYF	TGCGCCAGCAGCCAAGATCCGGCTAGCGGGAGGACAGATACGCAGTATTTT
TRBV2	TRBD1	-	TRBJ2-1	CASSWDRDYNEQFF	TGTGCCAGCAGTTGGGACAGGGACTACAATGAGCAGTTCTTC
TRBV13	-	-	TRBJ2-1	CASSLFRDNYNEQFF	TGTGCCAGCAGCCTCTTCCGGGACAACTACAATGAGCAGTTCTTC
TRBV29-1	-	once	TRBJ2-2	CSVPGNTGELFF	TGCAGCGTTCCGGGTAACACCGGGGAGCTGTTTTTT
TRBV4-1	-	-	TRBJ1-3	CASSTRPSSGNTIYF	TGCGCCAGCAGTACTCGTCCATCGTCTGGAAACACCATATATTTT
TRBV2	-	-	TRBJ2-3	CASSLQRVIAQYF	TGTGCCAGCAGCTTACAGCGGGTAATCGCGCAGTATTTT
TRBV6-1	TRBD1	-	TRBJ1-1	CASIEGTGGRNTEAFF	TGTGCCAGCATTGAAGGGACAGGGGGAAGGAACACTGAAGCTTTCTTT
TRBV28	TRBD1	once	TRBJ1-6	CASRGATGESSPLHF	TGTGCCAGCCGAGGGGCGACAGGGGAGAGTTCACCCCTCCACTTT
TRBV28	TRBD1	-	TRBJ2-7	CASRGTGGLSYEQYF	TGTGCCAGCAGAGGGACAGGGGGCCTCTCCTACGAGCAGTACTTC
TRBV7-2	TRBD2	-	TRBJ2-5	CASSLGPGGQETQYF	TGTGCCAGCAGCTTAGGACCGGGGGGCCAAGAGACCCAGTACTTC
TRBV2	TRBD2	-	TRBJ2-1	CASSPTLAGLAGVSEQFF	TGTGCCAGCAGTCCCACGCTGGCGGGACTAGCGGGAGTTAGTGAGCAGTTCTTC
TRBV4-3	-	few	TRBJ1-6	CASSQDPGSGYSPLHF	TGCGCCAGCAGCCAAGATCCGGGAAGCGGTTATTCACCCCTCCACTTT
TRBV7-8	TRBD1	few	TRBJ1-2	CASSAGGQGAIWGTF	TGTGCCAGCAGCGCCGGGGGACAGGGGGCCATTTGGGGCACCTTC
TRBV19	-	once	TRBJ2-1	CASSPMGAPYNEQFF	TGTGCCAGTAGTCCCATGGGGGCTCCCTACAATGAGCAGTTCTTC
TRBV5-4	TRBD1	-	TRBJ1-2	CASSSDRVTNYGYTF	TGTGCCAGCAGCTCCGACAGGGTTACTAACTATGGCTACACCTTC
TRBV27	-	-	TRBJ1-6	CASSLWGNSPLHF	TGTGCCAGCAGTTTATGGGGCAATTCACCCCTCCACTTT
TRBV5-6	TRBD1	-	TRBJ1-5	CASSDGTGGNQPQHF	TGTGCCAGCAGCGACGGGACAGGCGGCAATCAGCCCCAGCATTTT
TRBV5-6	-	-	TRBJ1-5	CASSSGQFQPQHF	TGTGCCAGCAGCTCCGGACAGTTTCAGCCCCAGCATTTT
TRBV19	-	-	TRBJ2-3	CASSLTDTQYF	TGTGCCAGTAGTCTCACAGATACGCAGTATTTT
TRBV28	-	few	TRBJ1-2	CASSAIYGYTF	TGTGCCAGCAGTGCTATTTATGGCTACACCTTC
TRBV28	-	-	TRBJ2-5	CASKRGALRETQYF	TGTGCCAGCAAACGGGGGGCCTTGAGAGAGACCCAGTACTTC
TRBV27	-	once	TRBJ1-5	CASNPGRVGTQPQHF	TGTGCCAGCAATCCCGGTCGGGTGGGTACTCAGCCCCAGCATTTT
TRBV7-2	-	-	TRBJ2-3	CASSLAGARTDTQYF	TGTGCCAGCAGCTTAGCGGGGGCCCGCACAGATACGCAGTATTTT
TRBV6-6	TRBD1	-	TRBJ2-3	CATRDRGTDTQYF	TGTGCCACCAGAGACAGGGGCACAGATACGCAGTATTTT
TRBV5-1	TRBD1	few	TRBJ2-6	CASSPGQGETNVLTF	TGCGCCAGCAGCCCAGGACAGGGAGAGACCAACGTCCTGACTTTC
TRBV5-4	-	few	TRBJ1-3	CASSPSSGNTIYF	TGTGCCAGCAGCCCTTCCTCTGGAAACACCATATATTTT
TRBV2	-	-	TRBJ1-5	CASSPGTFGNQPQHF	TGTGCCAGCAGTCCCGGGACTTTTGGGAATCAGCCCCAGCATTTT
TRBV2	TRBD1	-	TRBJ1-2	CASSEVGGAAVGYGYTF	TGTGCCAGCAGTGAAGTAGGGGGCGCTGCCGTTGGCTATGGCTACACCTTC
TRBV28	TRBD1	few	TRBJ2-2	CASRGQGRTGELFF	TGTGCCAGCCGTGGACAGGGGCGAACCGGGGAGCTGTTTTTT
TRBV4-1	-	-	TRBJ2-2	CASSQLLAGEGGELFF	TGCGCCAGCAGCCAACTCCTCGCAGGGGAAGGCGGGGAGCTGTTTTTT
TRBV4-3	TRBD1	-	TRBJ1-5	CASFYGQGDQPQHF	TGCGCCAGCTTCTACGGACAGGGGGATCAGCCCCAGCATTTT
TRBV7-2	-	-	TRBJ2-3	CASSLGGADTQYF	TGTGCCAGCAGCTTAGGGGGGGCAGATACGCAGTATTTT
TRBV7-9	-	-	TRBJ2-1	CASSLSYNEQFF	TGTGCCAGCAGCCTGTCCTACAATGAGCAGTTCTTC
TRBV6-1	TRBD1	-	TRBJ1-5	CASSLTGVNQPQHF	TGTGCCAGCAGTCTCACAGGGGTCAATCAGCCCCAGCATTTT
TRBV4-1	-	-	TRBJ2-1	CASSLGAGNEQFF	TGCGCCAGCAGCCTGGGGGCAGGAAATGAGCAGTTCTTC
TRBV10-3	TRBD1	-	TRBJ2-3	CAIRGQDTDTQYF	TGTGCCATCAGGGGACAGGACACAGATACGCAGTATTTT
TRBV10-3	TRBD1	-	TRBJ1-5	CATQGANSNQPQHF	TGTGCCACCCAGGGGGCTAATAGCAATCAGCCCCAGCATTTT
TRBV2	TRBD1	-	TRBJ1-2	CASGGTVYGYTF	TGTGCCAGCGGGGGGACAGTTTATGGCTACACCTTC
TRBV28	-	once	TRBJ1-2	CASSFGGGAYGYTF	TGTGCCAGCAGTTTCGGGGGGGGCGCATATGGCTACACCTTC
TRBV4-3	-	-	TRBJ1-2	CASSQDLGRGNYGYTF	TGCGCCAGCAGCCAAGATTTGGGGCGAGGTAACTATGGCTACACCTTC
TRBV10-2	-	-	TRBJ1-3	CASSDQVGNTIYF	TGCGCCAGCAGTGACCAGGTGGGAAACACCATATATTTT
TRBV18	-	-	TRBJ1-3	CASSPGDRSGNTIYF	TGTGCCAGCTCACCAGGTGACCGGAGTGGAAACACCATATATTTT
TRBV27	TRBD1	-	TRBJ1-1	CASNPLPGGTNTEAFF	TGTGCCAGCAACCCACTACCAGGGGGGACGAACACTGAAGCTTTCTTT
TRBV5-1	TRBD1	-	TRBJ1-2	CASSLAQGAENYGYTF	TGCGCCAGCAGCCTAGCACAGGGGGCGGAGAACTATGGCTACACCTTC
TRBV28	-	-	TRBJ1-2	CASSLQRSGYTF	TGTGCCAGCAGTTTGCAGAGGTCTGGCTACACCTTC